This entry lists 5 T cell receptor beta chains sequenced from one sample in a study of cytomegalovirus exposure and HLA in healthy donors. Amplification used 60 Vbeta primers and 13 Jbeta primers. Produced via immunoSEQ multiplex PCR; TCRdb's table is partial and in-frame only. The data contain more than 150,000 clones, over 65% of them singletons. The specimen sequenced was PBMCs. The receptor source for this set is a man aged 18 to 30 in good health and CMV-seronegative.

The rearrangement links TRBV5-1 to TRBJ1-2; D is perhaps TRBD1 (5 bases). The V and J ends lost 4 bases and 7 bases respectively, with 23 bases between them. Germline lookup yields CDR1 SGHRS and CDR2 YFSETQ. The length of the CDR3 is 16 residues. CDR3 loop: CASSPLVGQFQGGYTF. As DNA, the CDR3 is TGCGCCAGCAGCCCCTTGGTAGGGCAATTTCAGGGTGGCTACACCTTC.

This chain connects TRBV4-1 to TRBJ1-5; the D is unclear. Trimming removed 4 bases at V and 6 bases at J, with 10 bases between. Per germline, CDR1 MGHRA and CDR2 YSYEKL. CDR3 size: 13 residues. The DNA for the CDR3 is TGCGCCAGCAGCCCGCAGGTTGGTCAGCCCCAGCATTTT. Translating it yields CASSPQVGQPQHF.

V gene TRBV19 combines with J gene TRBJ1-1; D unclear. The V gene lost 1 base and the J gene lost 1 base, with 4 bases spanning the gap. Germline CDR1 LNHDA, CDR2 SQIVND (reference sequence). This CDR3 is built from 13 residues. CDR3 in amino acids: CASSIVQNTEAFF. DNA of the CDR3: TGTGCCAGTAGTATAGTACAGAACACTGAAGCTTTCTTT.

The chain is built from TRBV6-1 and TRBJ1-5, with D perhaps matching TRBD1 (6 bases). The CDR3 runs to 15 residues. The germline V and J ends were trimmed by 2 bases and 6 bases, with 14 bases remaining between them. Germline CDR1 and CDR2: MNHNS and SASEGT. The CDR3 DNA sequence: TGTGCCAGCAGTGAAATCAGGGGTGTCCGTCAGCCCCAGCATTTT. It codes for CASSEIRGVRQPQHF.

The V and J genes are TRBV19 and TRBJ2-7; 7 bases line up with TRBD2. V lost 4 bases to trimming and J lost 0 bases; unmatched junction nucleotides: 3. Germline V CDR1 and CDR2: LNHDA, SQIVND (reference sequence). The CDR3 has 14 residues. CDR3: CASSKRGSSYEQYF. The CDR3 DNA is TGTGCCAGTAGTAAGCGGGGCAGCTCCTACGAGCAGTACTTC.